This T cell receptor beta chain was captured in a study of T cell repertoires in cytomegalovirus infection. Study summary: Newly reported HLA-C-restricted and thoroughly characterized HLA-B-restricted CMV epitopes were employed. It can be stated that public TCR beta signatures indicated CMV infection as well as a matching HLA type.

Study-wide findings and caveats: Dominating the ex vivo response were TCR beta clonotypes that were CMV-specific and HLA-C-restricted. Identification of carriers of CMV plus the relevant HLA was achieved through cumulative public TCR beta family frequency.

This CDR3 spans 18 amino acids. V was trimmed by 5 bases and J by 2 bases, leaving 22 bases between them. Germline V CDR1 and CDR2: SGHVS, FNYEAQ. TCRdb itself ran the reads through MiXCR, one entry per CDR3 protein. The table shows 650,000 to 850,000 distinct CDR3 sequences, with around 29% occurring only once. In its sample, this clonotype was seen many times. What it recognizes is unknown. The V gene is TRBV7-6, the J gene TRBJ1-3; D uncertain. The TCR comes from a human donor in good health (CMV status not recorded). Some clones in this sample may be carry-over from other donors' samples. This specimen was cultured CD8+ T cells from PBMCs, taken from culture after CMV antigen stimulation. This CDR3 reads CASSPSFGQSSPGNTIYF. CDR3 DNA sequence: TGTGCCAGCAGCCCATCTTTCGGGCAGAGCAGCCCTGGAAACACCATATATTTT.